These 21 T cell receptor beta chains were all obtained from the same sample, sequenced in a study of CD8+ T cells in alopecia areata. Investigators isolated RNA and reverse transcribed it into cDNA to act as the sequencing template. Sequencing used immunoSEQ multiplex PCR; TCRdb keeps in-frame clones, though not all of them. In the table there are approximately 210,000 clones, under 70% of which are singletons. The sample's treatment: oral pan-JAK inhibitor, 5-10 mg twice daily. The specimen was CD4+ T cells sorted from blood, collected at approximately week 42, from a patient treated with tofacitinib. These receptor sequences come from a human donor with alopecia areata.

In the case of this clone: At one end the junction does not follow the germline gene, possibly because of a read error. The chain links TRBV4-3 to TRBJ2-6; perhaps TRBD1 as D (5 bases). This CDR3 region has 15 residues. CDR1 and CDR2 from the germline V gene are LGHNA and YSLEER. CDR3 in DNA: TGCGCCAGCAGCAAAGACAGCTCTGGGGCCAACGTCCTGACTTTC. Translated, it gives CASSKDSSGANVLTF.

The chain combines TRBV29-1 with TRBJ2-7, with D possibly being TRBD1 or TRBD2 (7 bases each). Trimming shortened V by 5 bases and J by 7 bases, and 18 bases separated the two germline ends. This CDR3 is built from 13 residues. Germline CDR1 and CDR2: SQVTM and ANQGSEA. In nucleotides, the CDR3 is TGCAGCGTTAGCGGGACAGTGGGGTTAGAGCAGTACTTC. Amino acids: CSVSGTVGLEQYF.

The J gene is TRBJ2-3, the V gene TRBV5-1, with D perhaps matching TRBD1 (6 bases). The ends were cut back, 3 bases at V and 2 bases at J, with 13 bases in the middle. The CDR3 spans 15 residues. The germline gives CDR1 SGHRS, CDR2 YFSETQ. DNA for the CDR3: TGCGCCAGCAGCTCCCTGGGGGCCCTCACAGATACGCAGTATTTT. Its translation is CASSSLGALTDTQYF. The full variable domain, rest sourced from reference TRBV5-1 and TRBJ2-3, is KAGVTQTPRYLIKTRGQQVTLSCSPISGHRSVSWYQQTPGQGLQFLFEYFSETQRNKGNFPGRFSGRQFSNSRSEMNVSTLELGDSALYLCASSSLGALTDTQYFGPGTRLTVL.

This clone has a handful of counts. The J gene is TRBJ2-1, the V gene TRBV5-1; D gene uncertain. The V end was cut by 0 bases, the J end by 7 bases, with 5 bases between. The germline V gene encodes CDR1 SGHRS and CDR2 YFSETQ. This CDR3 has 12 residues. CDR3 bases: TGCGCCAGCAGCTTGGGAGAAAATGAGCAGTTCTTC. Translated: CASSLGENEQFF. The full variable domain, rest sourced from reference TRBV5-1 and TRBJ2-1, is KAGVTQTPRYLIKTRGQQVTLSCSPISGHRSVSWYQQTPGQGLQFLFEYFSETQRNKGNFPGRFSGRQFSNSRSEMNVSTLELGDSALYLCASSLGENEQFFGPGTRLTVL.

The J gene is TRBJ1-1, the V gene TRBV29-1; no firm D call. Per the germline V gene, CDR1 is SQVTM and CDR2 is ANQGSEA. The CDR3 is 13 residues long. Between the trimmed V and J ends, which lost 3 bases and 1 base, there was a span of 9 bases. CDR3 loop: CSVEWNRNTEAFF. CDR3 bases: TGCAGCGTTGAGTGGAATAGGAACACTGAAGCTTTCTTT.

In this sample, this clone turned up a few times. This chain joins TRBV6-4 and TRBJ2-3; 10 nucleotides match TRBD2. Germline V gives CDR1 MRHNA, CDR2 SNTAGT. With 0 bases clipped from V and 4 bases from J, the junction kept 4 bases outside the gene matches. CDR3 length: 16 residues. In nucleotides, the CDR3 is TGTGCCAGCAGTGACTCGAGCGGGGGGGCCTCAGATACGCAGTATTTT. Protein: CASSDSSGGASDTQYF.

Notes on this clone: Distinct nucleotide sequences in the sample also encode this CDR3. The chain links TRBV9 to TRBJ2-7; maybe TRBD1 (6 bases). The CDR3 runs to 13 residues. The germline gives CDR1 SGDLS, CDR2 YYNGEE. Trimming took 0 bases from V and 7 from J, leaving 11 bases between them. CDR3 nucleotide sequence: TGTGCCAGCAGCGTAGGAGGTACAGGGGAGCAGTACTTC. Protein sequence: CASSVGGTGEQYF.

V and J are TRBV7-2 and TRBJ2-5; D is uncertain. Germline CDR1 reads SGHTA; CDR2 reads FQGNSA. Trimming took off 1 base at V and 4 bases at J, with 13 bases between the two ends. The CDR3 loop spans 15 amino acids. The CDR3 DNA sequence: TGTGCCAGCAGCTTAGGCGCCAGACCCGGAGAGACCCAGTACTTC. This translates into CASSLGARPGETQYF.

Here the CDR3 reads CASSIQGSNQPQHF. DNA of the CDR3: TGTGCCAGTAGTATACAGGGTAGCAATCAGCCCCAGCATTTT. The chain is built from TRBV19 and TRBJ1-5, with D perhaps matching TRBD1 (5 bases). The CDR3 sequence is 14 residues long. The V and J ends lost 2 bases and 0 bases respectively, with 5 bases between them. Germline CDR1 is LNHDA and CDR2 is SQIVND (reference sequence). The full variable domain, rest sourced from reference TRBV19 and TRBJ1-5, is DGGITQSPKYLFRKEGQNVTLSCEQNLNHDAMYWYRQDPGQGLRLIYYSQIVNDFQKGDIAEGYSVSREKKESFPLTVTSAQKNPTAFYLCASSIQGSNQPQHFGDGTRLSIL.

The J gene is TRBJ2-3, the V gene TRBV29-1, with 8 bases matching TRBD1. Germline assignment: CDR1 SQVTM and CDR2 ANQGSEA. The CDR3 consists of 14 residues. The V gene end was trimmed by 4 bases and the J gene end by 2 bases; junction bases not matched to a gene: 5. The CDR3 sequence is CSVGQGTFTDTQYF. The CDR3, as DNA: TGCAGCGTTGGACAGGGGACCTTCACAGATACGCAGTATTTT.

In DNA, the CDR3 is TGCAGCGTCACACAGGGGCCCTTCATGAACACTGAAGCTTTCTTT. It codes for CSVTQGPFMNTEAFF. The genes are TRBV29-1 and TRBJ1-1, with 7 bases identical to TRBD1. The CDR3 length is 15 residues. Trimming at V came to 6 bases and at J to 0 bases, leaving 10 bases not matched to a gene. The germline CDR1 and CDR2 sequences are SQVTM and ANQGSEA.

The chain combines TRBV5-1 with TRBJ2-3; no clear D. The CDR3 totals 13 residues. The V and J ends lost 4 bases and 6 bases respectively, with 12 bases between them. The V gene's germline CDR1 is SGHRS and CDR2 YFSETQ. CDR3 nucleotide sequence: TGCGCCAGCAGCATCTCAAGAGGCGATACGCAGTATTTT. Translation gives CASSISRGDTQYF.

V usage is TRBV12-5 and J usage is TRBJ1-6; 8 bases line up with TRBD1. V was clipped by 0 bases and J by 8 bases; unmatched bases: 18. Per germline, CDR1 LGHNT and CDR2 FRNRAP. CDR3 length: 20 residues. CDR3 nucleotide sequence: TGTGCTAGTGGTTTGGTAGGCTGGGACAGGCTATCGCTAGTGGATTCACCCCTCCACTTT. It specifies CASGLVGWDRLSLVDSPLHF.

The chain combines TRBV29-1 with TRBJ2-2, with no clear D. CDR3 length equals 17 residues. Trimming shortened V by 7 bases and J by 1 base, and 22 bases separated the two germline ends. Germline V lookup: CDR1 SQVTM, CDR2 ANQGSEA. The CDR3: CSALTYRALENTGELFF. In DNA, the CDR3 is TGCAGCGCGCTTACCTATCGCGCCCTCGAGAACACCGGGGAGCTGTTTTTT.

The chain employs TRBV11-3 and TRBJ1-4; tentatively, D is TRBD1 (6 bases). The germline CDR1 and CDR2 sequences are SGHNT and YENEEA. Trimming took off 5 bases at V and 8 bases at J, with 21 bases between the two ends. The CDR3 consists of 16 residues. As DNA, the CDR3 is TGTGCCAGCAGCGTCACGCAGACAGGTTTGAAAGAAAAACTGTTTTTT. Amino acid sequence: CASSVTQTGLKEKLFF. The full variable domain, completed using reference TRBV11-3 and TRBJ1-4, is EAGVVQSPRYKIIEKKQPVAFWCNPISGHNTLYWYLQNLGQGPELLIRYENEEAVDDSQLPKDRFSAERLKGVDSTLKIQPAELGDSAVYLCASSVTQTGLKEKLFFGSGTQLSVL.

As DNA, the CDR3 is TGTGCCACCAGCAGAAACTATGACAGGAACTACGAGCAGTACTTC. Translating it yields CATSRNYDRNYEQYF. The chain uses TRBV15 and TRBJ2-7, with a weak D call TRBD1 (6 bases). This CDR3 has 15 residues. Germline V gives CDR1 LNHNV, CDR2 YYDKDF (reference sequence). Trimming pared 2 bases from V and 3 bases from J, leaving 14 bases between.

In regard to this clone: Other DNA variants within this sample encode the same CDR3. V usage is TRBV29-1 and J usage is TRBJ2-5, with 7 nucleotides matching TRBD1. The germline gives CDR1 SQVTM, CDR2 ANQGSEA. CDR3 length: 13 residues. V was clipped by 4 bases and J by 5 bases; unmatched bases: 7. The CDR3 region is CSVAGDRRETQYF. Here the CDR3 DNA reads TGCAGCGTTGCAGGGGACAGAAGGGAGACCCAGTACTTC.

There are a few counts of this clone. The DNA for the CDR3 is TGTGCCATCAGCCGAACTGCCGTTAGCAATCAGCCCCAGCATTTT. It is translated as CAISRTAVSNQPQHF. The V call is TRBV10-3, the J call TRBJ1-5; unclear D gene. Germline CDR1 reads ENHRY; CDR2 reads SYGVKD. V lost 6 bases and J lost 0, with 12 bases in between. The CDR3 loop spans 15 amino acids.

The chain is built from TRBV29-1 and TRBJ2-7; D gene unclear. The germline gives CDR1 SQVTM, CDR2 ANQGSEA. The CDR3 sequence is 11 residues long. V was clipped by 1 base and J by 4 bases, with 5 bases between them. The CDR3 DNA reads TGCAGCGTTGAAGTCCTATACGAGCAGTACTTC. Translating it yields CSVEVLYEQYF.

The CDR3 region is CASSPDRDLTRGTQYF. The CDR3 bases are TGCGCCAGCAGCCCAGACAGGGACCTAACTCGAGGGACCCAGTACTTC. The chain carries TRBV4-3 and TRBJ2-5, with TRBD1 matching over 7 bases. The germline gives CDR1 LGHNA, CDR2 YSLEER. After removal of 4 bases from V and 7 bases from J, the junction contained 15 bases not matched to a gene. The length of the CDR3 is 16 residues.

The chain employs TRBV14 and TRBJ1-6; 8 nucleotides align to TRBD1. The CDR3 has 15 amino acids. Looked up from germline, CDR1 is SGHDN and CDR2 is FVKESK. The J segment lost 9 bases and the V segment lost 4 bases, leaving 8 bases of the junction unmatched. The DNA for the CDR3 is TGTGCCAGCAGCCCCCTGACAGGGGTCGGTTCACCCCTCCACTTT. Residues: CASSPLTGVGSPLHF.